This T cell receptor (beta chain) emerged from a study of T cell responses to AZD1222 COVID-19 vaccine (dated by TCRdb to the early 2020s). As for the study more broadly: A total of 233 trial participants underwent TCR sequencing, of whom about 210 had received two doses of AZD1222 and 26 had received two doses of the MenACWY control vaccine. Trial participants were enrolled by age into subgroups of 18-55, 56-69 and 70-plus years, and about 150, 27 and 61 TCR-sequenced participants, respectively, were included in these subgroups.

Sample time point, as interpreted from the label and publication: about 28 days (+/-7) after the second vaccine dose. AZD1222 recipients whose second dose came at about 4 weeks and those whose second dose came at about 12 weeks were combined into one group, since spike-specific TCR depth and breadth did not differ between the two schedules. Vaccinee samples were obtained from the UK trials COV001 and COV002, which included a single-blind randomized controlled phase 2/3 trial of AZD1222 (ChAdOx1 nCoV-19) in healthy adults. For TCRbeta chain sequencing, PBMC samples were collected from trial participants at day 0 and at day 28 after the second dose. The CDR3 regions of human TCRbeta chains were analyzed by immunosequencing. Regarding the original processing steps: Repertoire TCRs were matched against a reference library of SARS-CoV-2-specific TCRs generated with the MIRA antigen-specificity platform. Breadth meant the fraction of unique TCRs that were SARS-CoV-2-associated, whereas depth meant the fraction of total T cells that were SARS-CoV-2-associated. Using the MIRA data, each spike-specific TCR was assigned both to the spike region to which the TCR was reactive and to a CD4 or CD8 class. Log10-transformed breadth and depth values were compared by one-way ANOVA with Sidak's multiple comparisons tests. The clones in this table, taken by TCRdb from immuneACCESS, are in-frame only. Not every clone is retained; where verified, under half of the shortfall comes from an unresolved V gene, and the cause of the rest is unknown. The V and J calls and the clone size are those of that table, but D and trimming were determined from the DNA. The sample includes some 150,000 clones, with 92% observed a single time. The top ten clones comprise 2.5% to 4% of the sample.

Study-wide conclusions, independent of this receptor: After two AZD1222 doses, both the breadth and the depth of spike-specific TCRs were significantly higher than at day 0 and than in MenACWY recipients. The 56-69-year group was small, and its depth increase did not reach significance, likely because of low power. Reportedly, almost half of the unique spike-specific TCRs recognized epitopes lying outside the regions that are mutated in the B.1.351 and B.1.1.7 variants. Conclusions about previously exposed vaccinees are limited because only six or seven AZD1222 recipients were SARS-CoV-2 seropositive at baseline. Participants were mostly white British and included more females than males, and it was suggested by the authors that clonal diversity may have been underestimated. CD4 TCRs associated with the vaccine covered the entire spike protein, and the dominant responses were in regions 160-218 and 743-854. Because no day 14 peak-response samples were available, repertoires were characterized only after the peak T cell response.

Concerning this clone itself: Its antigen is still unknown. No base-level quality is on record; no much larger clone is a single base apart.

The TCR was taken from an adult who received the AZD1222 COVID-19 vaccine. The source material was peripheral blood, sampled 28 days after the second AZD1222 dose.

The bases are TGTGCCAGCAGCCCCGCCACCACAGATACGCAGTATTTT. Its protein reads: CASSPATTDTQYF. The rearrangement joined TRBV7-3 to TRBJ2-3, with the identity of the D gene unclear. The CDR3 numbers 13 residues from cysteine through phenylalanine. Only the CDR3 part of the read is kept: 39 bases, read in frame from the first base. V and J lose 5 bases and 2 bases, and a span of 8 bases separates them. CDR1 and CDR2, per the germline V gene, are SGHTA and FQGTGA.